The 5 T cell receptor beta chains in this list originate from one sample, sequenced in a study of control samples from healthy donors and cancer patients. Profiling relied on immunoSEQ multiplex PCR, and the TCRdb table lists in-frame clones only, not all of them. This table holds just under 75,000 clones, roughly nine tenths found once. What was sequenced was blood. The receptors originated from a woman between 45 and 65 years old in good health.

The J gene is TRBJ1-4, the V gene TRBV21-1; the DNA was not used to check the table's D call, TRBD1. TRBV21-1 is tagged as a pseudogene. The CDR3 is made up of 16 amino acids. The CDR3 DNA sequence: TGTGCCAGCAGCTCTCACGGGACACCTACTAATGAAAAACTGTTTTTT. It translates to CASSSHGTPTNEKLFF.

The sample holds one count of this clone. This sequence joins TRBV10-3 and TRBJ2-1, with 13 bases aligning to TRBD2. CDR3 size: 15 residues. Per the germline V gene, CDR1 is ENHRY and CDR2 is SYGVKD. The trim removed 8 bases at V and 7 bases at J, leaving 8 bases unmatched. For the CDR3, the DNA is TGTGCCATCTCCTTGGGACTAGCGGGACTGAATGAGCAGTTCTTC. Translated: CAISLGLAGLNEQFF.

The chain employs TRBV30 and TRBJ1-1; TRBD1 aligns across 8 bases. V shed 2 bases, J shed 5 bases, and the junction held 7 bases outside the gene matches. This CDR3 is 14 amino acids long. Germline V gives CDR1 GTSNPN, CDR2 SVGIG (reference sequence). CDR3 DNA sequence: TGTGCCTGGAGTTTAACAGGGGGATGGACTGAAGCTTTCTTT. Translating gives CAWSLTGGWTEAFF.

This clone has a handful of counts. CDR3 in amino acids: CASSLGISIDYGYTF. The CDR3 region has the DNA TGCGCCAGCAGCTTGGGGATCAGCATAGACTATGGCTACACCTTC. This chain joins TRBV5-1 and TRBJ1-2; D gene unclear. From germline, CDR1 is SGHRS and CDR2 YFSETQ. The CDR3 runs 15 residues. V was cut by 0 bases and J by 3 bases, with 12 bases left in between.

The CDR3 reads CASSLDRANEQFF. The CDR3 DNA reads TGTGCCAGCAGCTTAGATAGGGCCAATGAGCAGTTCTTC. This rearrangement joins TRBV11-2 to TRBJ2-1, with D unresolved. Trimming took off 0 bases at V and 6 bases at J, with 6 bases between the two ends. The CDR3 loop spans 13 amino acids. Germline values: CDR1 SGHAT, CDR2 FQNNGV.